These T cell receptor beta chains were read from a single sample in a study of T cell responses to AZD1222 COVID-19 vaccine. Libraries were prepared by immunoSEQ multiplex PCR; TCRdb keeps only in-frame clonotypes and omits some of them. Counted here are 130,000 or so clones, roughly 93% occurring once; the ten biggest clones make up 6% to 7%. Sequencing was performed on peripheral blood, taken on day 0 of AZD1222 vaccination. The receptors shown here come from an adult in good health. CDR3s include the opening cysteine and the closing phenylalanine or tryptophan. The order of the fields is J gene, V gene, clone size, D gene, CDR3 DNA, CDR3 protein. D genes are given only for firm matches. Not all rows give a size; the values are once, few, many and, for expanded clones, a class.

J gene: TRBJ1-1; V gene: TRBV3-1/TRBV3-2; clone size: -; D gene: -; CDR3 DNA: TGTGCCAGCAGAACGATGAACACTGAAGCTTTCTTT; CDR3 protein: CASRTMNTEAFF
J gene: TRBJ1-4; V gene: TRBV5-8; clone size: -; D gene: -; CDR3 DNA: TGTGCCAGCAGCTTGGAGGGGCGAGGTAATGAAAAACTGTTTTTT; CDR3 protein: CASSLEGRGNEKLFF
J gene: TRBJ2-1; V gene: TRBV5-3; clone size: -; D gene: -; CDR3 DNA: TGTGCCAGAAGCTTGGATGGACATTACAATGAGCAGTTCTTC; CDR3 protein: CARSLDGHYNEQFF
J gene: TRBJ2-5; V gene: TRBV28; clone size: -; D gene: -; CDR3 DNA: TGTGCCAGCACCCCTCTCGGGGTGGGGGCAGCGACCCAATACTTC; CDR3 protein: CASTPLGVGAATQYF
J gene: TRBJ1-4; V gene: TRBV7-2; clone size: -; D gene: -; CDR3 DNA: TGTGCCAGCAGCCTGTCGGGGGCGAGGGAAAAACTGTTTTTT; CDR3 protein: CASSLSGAREKLFF
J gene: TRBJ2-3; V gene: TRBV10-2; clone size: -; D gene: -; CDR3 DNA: TGCGCCAGCAGTGGCTCAGGGGCCGATACGCAGTATTTT; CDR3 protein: CASSGSGADTQYF
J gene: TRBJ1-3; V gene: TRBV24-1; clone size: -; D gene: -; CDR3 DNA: TGTGCCACCAGCCACAGGGTTAAATCTGGAAACACCATATATTTT; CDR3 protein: CATSHRVKSGNTIYF
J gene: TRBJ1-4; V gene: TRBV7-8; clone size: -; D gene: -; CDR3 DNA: TGTGCCAGCAGCTTAAGGGCAGTTGGGGCTAATGAAAAACTGTTTTTT; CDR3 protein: CASSLRAVGANEKLFF
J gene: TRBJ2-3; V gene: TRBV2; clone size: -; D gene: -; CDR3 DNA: TGTGCCAGCAGTGAAAGGACTAACACTCAAACTAGCACAGATACGCAGTATTTT; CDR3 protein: CASSERTNTQTSTDTQYF
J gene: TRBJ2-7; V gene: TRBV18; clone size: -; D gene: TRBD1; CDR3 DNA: TGTGCCAGCTCCATCCAGGGGGCGCAGGACGAGCAGTACTTC; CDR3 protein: CASSIQGAQDEQYF
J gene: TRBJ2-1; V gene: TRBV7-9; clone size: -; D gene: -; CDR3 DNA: TGTGCCAGCACCCCGGCGTCGGGAGCGGACAATGAGCAGTTCTTC; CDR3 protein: CASTPASGADNEQFF
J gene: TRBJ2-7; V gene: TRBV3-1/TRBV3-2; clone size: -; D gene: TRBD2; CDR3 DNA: TGTGCCAGCAGCCCCCCCGGGACTAGAGCCTACGAGCAGTACTTC; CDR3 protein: CASSPPGTRAYEQYF
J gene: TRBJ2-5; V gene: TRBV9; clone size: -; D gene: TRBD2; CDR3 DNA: TGTGCCAGCAGCGTAGCTACGGGAGGAGAGACCCAGTACTTC; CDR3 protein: CASSVATGGETQYF
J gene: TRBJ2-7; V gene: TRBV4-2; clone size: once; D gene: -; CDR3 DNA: TGTGCCAGCAGCCAAGAAACCGCCTTCTCCTACGAGCAGTACTTC; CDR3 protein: CASSQETAFSYEQYF
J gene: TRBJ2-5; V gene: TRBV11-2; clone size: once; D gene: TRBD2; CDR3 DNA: TGTGCCAGCAGCTTAGGAGCGGGGTGGCAAGAGACCCAGTACTTC; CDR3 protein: CASSLGAGWQETQYF
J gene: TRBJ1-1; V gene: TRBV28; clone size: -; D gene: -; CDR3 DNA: TGTGCCAGCAGGACGGGCTGGGAGAACACTGAAGCTTTCTTT; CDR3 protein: CASRTGWENTEAFF
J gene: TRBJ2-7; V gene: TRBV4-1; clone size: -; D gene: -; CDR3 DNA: TGCGCCAGCAGCCAAGATCAGGGCTCCTACGAGCAGTACTTC; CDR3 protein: CASSQDQGSYEQYF
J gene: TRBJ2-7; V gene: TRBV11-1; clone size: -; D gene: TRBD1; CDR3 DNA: TGTGCCAGCAGCTTAGGAAGACAGGGACGCGAGCAGTACTTC; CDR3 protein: CASSLGRQGREQYF
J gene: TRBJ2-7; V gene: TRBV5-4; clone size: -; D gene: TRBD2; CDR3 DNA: TGTGCCAGCAGCCGGTGGCGGGAGGGCCGGTACGAGCAGTACTTC; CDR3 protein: CASSRWREGRYEQYF
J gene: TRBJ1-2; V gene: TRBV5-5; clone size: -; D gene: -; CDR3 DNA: TGTGCCAGCAGCTTGGAGGACAGTGTCTATGGCTACACCTTC; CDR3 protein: CASSLEDSVYGYTF
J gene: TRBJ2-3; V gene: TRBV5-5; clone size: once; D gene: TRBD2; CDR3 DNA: TGTGCCAGCAGCCCCGGAGGTAGCGGGAGCACAGATACGCAGTATTTT; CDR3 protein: CASSPGGSGSTDTQYF
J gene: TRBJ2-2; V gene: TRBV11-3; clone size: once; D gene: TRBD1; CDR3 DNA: TGTGCCAGCAGCTTAGAAGGGACAGCGAACACCGGGGAGCTGTTTTTT; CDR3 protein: CASSLEGTANTGELFF
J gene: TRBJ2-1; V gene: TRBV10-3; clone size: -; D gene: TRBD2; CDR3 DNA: TGTGCCATCGGGACTAGCGGGAGATCCTACAATGAGCAGTTCTTC; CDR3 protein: CAIGTSGRSYNEQFF
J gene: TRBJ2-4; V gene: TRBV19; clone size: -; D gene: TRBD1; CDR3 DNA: TGTGCCAGTAGTATATTGGGACAGGCCAAAAACATTCAGTACTTC; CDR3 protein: CASSILGQAKNIQYF
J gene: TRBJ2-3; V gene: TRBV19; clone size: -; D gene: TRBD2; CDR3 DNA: TGTGCCAGTAGTATCCGTAGACTAGCGGGAGGGCCGAGAGATACGCAGTATTTT; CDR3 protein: CASSIRRLAGGPRDTQYF
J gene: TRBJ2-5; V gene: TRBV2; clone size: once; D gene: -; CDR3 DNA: TGTGCCAGCAGCCGCGGACGGCGGGAGACCCAGTACTTC; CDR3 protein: CASSRGRRETQYF
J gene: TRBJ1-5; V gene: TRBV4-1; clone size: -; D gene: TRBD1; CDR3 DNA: TGCGCCAGCAGCCGAAAAGCAGGGGGAGACAATCAGCCCCAGCATTTT; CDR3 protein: CASSRKAGGDNQPQHF
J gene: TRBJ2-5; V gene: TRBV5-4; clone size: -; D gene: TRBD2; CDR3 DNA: TGTGCCAGCAGCCCTAGACTAGCGGGAGGAGAGACCCAGTACTTC; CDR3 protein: CASSPRLAGGETQYF
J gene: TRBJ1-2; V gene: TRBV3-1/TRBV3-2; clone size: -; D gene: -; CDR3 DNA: TGTGCCAGCAGCCAAGCTTCGGTAAGGGGTGGCTACACCTTC; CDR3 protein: CASSQASVRGGYTF
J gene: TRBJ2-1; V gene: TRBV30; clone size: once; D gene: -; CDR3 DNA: TGTGCCTGGAGTGTACGAGAGGTATACAATGAGCAGTTCTTC; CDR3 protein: CAWSVREVYNEQFF
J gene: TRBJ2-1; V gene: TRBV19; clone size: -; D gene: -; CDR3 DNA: TGTGCCAGTAGTATAGGGCCGACAGGCACCAAGGAGGGCAATTTCTACAATGAGCAGTTCTTC; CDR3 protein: CASSIGPTGTKEGNFYNEQFF
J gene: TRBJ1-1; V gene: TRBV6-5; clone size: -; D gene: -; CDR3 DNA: TGTGCCAGCAGGGCGGCCGGTGAAGCTTTCTTT; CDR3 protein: CASRAAGEAFF
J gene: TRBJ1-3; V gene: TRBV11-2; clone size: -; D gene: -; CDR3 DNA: TGTGCCAGCAGCTTAGGAGGGGCATCTGGAAACACCATATATTTT; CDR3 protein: CASSLGGASGNTIYF
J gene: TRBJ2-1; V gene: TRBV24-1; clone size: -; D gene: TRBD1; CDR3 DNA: TGTGCCACCAGTGCCCGGCCCGGGACAGGGGACAATGAGCAGTTCTTC; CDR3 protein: CATSARPGTGDNEQFF
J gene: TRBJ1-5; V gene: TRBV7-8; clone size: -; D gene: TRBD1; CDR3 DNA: TGTGCCAGCAGCCCGGACAGGCTCACTGCCCAGCCCCAGCATTTT; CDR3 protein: CASSPDRLTAQPQHF
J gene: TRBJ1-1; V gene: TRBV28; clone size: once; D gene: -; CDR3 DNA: TGTGCCAGCAGTTTATTTCAGCCGAACACTGAAGCTTTCTTT; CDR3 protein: CASSLFQPNTEAFF
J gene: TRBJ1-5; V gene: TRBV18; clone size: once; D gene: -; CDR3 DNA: TGTGCCAGCTCACGGGACGGATCCTCCGGGCCCCAGCATTTT; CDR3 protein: CASSRDGSSGPQHF
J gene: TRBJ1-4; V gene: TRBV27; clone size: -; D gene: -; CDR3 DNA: TGTGCCAGCAGTTTAGGGCGGGGATGGACTAATGAAAAACTGTTTTTT; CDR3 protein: CASSLGRGWTNEKLFF
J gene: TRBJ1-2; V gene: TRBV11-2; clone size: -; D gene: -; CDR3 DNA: TGTGCCAGCAGCCCGAGTGACTACACCTTC; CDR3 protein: CASSPSDYTF
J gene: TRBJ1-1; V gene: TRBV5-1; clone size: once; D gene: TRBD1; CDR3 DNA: TGCGCCAGCAGCTTTAGGCAGGGGGCGGCTGAAGCTTTCTTT; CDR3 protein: CASSFRQGAAEAFF
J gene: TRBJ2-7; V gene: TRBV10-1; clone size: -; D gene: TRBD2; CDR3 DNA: TGCGCCAGCAGTGTCCGGACTAGCGGGAGTAGGGCCTACGAGCAGTACTTC; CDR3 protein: CASSVRTSGSRAYEQYF
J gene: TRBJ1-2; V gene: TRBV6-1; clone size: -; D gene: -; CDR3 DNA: TGTGCCAGCAGTGAACAGGGGATCGCCTTAAGCAACTATGGCTACACCTTC; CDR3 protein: CASSEQGIALSNYGYTF
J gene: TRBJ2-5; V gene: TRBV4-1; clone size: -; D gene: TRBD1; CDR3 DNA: TGCGCCAGCAGCCAAGATGGACAGGGGACGGGAGAGACCCAGTACTTC; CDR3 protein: CASSQDGQGTGETQYF
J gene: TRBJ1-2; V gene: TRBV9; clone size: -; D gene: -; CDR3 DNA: TGTGCCAGCAGCGTAACAGGGAACTATGGCTACACCTTC; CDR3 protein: CASSVTGNYGYTF
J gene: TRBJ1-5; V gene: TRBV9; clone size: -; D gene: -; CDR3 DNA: TGTGCCAGCAGCACCGAGACGGGCCAGCCCCAGCATTTT; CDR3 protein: CASSTETGQPQHF
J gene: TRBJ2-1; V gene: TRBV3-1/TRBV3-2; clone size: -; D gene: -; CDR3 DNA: TGTGCCAGCAGCCAAGACAGATACAATGAGCAGTTCTTC; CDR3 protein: CASSQDRYNEQFF
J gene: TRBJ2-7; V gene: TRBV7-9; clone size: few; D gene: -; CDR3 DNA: TGTGCCAGCAGCTTAGCGGCGAACTACGAGCAGTACTTC; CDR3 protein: CASSLAANYEQYF
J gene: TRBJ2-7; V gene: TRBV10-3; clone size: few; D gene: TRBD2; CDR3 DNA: TGTGCCATCAGTGACCCCACTAGCGGTAGCTCCTACGAGCAGTACTTC; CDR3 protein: CAISDPTSGSSYEQYF
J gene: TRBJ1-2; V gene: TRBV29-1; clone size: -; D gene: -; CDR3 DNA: TGCAGCGTTATCGGGACGAAGGAGATCTATGGCTACACCTTC; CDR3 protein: CSVIGTKEIYGYTF
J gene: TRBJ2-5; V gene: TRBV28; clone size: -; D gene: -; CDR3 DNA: TGTGCCAGCAGTAACCGGACTTCTTTTCGGACACAAAATCTACTTAAGCCGTCGGAGACCCAGTACTTC; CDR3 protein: CASSNRTSFRTQNLLKPSETQYF
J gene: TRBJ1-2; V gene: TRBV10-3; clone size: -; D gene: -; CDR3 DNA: TGTGCCATCAGTGAGTCGGGGGCGCCAGGGAACGCATACTATGGCTACACCTTC; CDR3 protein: CAISESGAPGNAYYGYTF
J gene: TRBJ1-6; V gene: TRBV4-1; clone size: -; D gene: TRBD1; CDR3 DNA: TGCGCCAGCAGACCAGGTGCGGGACAGGGGCATTCACCCCTCCACTTT; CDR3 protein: CASRPGAGQGHSPLHF
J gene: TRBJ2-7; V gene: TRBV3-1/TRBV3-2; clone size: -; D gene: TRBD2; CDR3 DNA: TGTGCCAGCAGCCCCAGACTAGCGGGAAGCTACGAGCAGTACTTC; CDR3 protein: CASSPRLAGSYEQYF
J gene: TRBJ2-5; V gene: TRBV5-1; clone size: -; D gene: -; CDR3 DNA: TGCGCCAGCAGCTTGAGGTCCCAAGAGACCCAGTACTTC; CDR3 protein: CASSLRSQETQYF
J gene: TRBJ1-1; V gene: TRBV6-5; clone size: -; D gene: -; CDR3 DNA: TGTGCCAGCAGTTCTAGTCGCACTGAAGCTTTCTTT; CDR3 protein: CASSSSRTEAFF
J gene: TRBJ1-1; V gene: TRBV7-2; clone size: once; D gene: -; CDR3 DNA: TGTGCCAGCAGTTACCGTCAGGGCTACGAAGCTTTCTTT; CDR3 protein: CASSYRQGYEAFF
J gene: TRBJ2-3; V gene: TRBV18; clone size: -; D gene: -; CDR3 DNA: TGTGCCAGCTCACGCGCTGACAGCTCCGCTCGCACAGATACGCAGTATTTT; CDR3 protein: CASSRADSSARTDTQYF